The 14 T cell receptor beta chains below all came from one sample that was sequenced in a study of radiotherapy plus CTLA-4 blockade in lung cancer. The table came from immunoSEQ multiplex PCR; TCRdb's copy has only in-frame clones and leaves some out. The sample consists of roughly 68,000 clones, approximately 80% of them appearing once. Sequenced here: peripheral blood, sampled from a patient treated with radiotherapy plus ipilimumab. These receptors all stem from a human donor with non-small cell lung cancer who had a complete response to radiotherapy plus ipilimumab.

This clone was counted once. CDR3 coding DNA: TGTGCCAGCAGGCCCGCCGGGACAGGCTACAATGAGCAGTTCTTC. Translation gives CASRPAGTGYNEQFF. This sequence joins TRBV7-2 and TRBJ2-1, with 8 bases identical to TRBD1. CDR1 is SGHTA, CDR2 FQGNSA, per germline. J gave up 3 bases and V 6 bases, and 7 bases lay outside the gene matches. This CDR3 has 15 residues. Together with reference TRBV7-2 and TRBJ2-1, the CDR3 gives the full variable domain: GAGVSQSPSNKVTEKGKDVELRCDPISGHTALYWYRQSLGQGLEFLIYFQGNSAPDKSGLPSDRFSAERTGGSVSTLTIQRTQQEDSAVYLCASRPAGTGYNEQFFGPGTRLTVL.

The chain recombines TRBV5-6 with TRBJ1-2; no clear D. V shed 7 bases and J shed 2 bases, with 12 bases lying between them. Germline V gene data show CDR1 as SGHDT and CDR2 as YYEEEE. This CDR3 spans 13 amino acids. The CDR3 bases are TGTGCCAGCCGACTTAAGGTCAACTATGGCTACACCTTC. This codes for CASRLKVNYGYTF.

This chain connects TRBV30 to TRBJ1-2, with D possibly being TRBD1 (6 bases). The CDR3 is 13 amino acids. Germline V gene sequence: CDR1 GTSNPN, CDR2 SVGIG (reference sequence). V was cut by 1 base and J by 4 bases, with 10 bases left in between. CDR3 protein: CAWSEGGGYGYTF. CDR3 bases: TGTGCCTGGAGTGAGGGGGGGGGCTATGGCTACACCTTC.

This clone was seen only a few times. The chain has TRBV18 and TRBJ2-7; D possibly matches TRBD1 or TRBD2 (6 bases each). This CDR3 is built from 19 residues. V was pared by 6 bases and J by 3 bases, with 30 bases between. The V gene's germline CDR1 is KGHSH and CDR2 LQKENI. The CDR3, as DNA: TGTGCCAGCTCGCTCACCTTAGGGCAGGGGCACGAGGGGGGCTACGAGCAGTACTTC. It translates to CASSLTLGQGHEGGYEQYF.

A single count supports this clone. This sequence joins TRBV6-1 and TRBJ2-1; possible D gene TRBD1, 6 bases. The CDR3 sequence is 15 residues long. V lost 6 bases and J 5 bases, leaving 17 bases between the germline ends. The germline V gene has CDR1 MNHNS and CDR2 SASEGT. The CDR3 sequence: CASRPVGGRDNEQFF. The DNA for the CDR3 is TGTGCCAGCAGGCCTGTTGGGGGCCGAGACAATGAGCAGTTCTTC.

This chain joins TRBV5-8 and TRBJ2-5, with 11 bases lining up with TRBD2. CDR1 and CDR2 (germline): SGHTS, YDEGEE. V lost 4 bases, J lost 5 bases, and 13 bases stayed unmatched. This CDR3 has 17 amino acids. CDR3 sequence (DNA): TGTGCCAGCAGCGCCGGGACTAGCGGTGGGGCCAGGGAGACCCAGTACTTC. Encoded protein: CASSAGTSGGARETQYF.

V usage is TRBV21-1 and J usage is TRBJ2-7; no DNA check was done on the table's D call, TRBD1. TRBV21-1 has pseudogene status. CDR3 length: 14 amino acids. The CDR3: CASSKEGRTGDPYV. CDR3 sequence (DNA): TGTGCCAGCAGCAAAGAGGGTCGGACAGGGGATCCGTACGTC.

In regard to this clone: An end of the junction does not agree with germline; a read error may underlie this. This CDR3 is also generated by other DNA sequences in the sample. V usage is TRBV6-1 and J usage is TRBJ1-1, with D possibly TRBD1 on 5 matching bases. CDR1 MNHNS and CDR2 SASEGT come from the germline V gene. The length of the CDR3 is 15 residues. The CDR3 nucleotides read TGCGCCAGCAGTGAAGCGCTTACAGGGAACACTGAAGCTTTCTTT. Translating gives CASSEALTGNTEAFF.

This clone turned up a few times. V gene TRBV11-3 combines with J gene TRBJ2-1; D may be TRBD1 or TRBD2 (6 bases each). This CDR3 is built from 14 residues. Looked up from germline, CDR1 is SGHNT and CDR2 is YENEEA. The ends were cut back, 5 bases at V and 6 bases at J, with 14 bases in the middle. Written as DNA, the CDR3 is TGTGCCAGCAGCCGTCGGGGGCACTTCAATGAGCAGTTCTTC. This encodes CASSRRGHFNEQFF.

Here the CDR3 reads CASSLGYGSSYNEQFF. The CDR3 bases are TGTGCCAGCAGCTTGGGATACGGGAGCTCCTACAATGAGCAGTTCTTC. V and J are TRBV5-6 and TRBJ2-1, with a possible D match to TRBD2 (6 bases). V lost 0 bases and J lost 0, with 10 bases in between. Germline-derived CDR1 and CDR2 are SGHDT and YYEEEE. The CDR3 runs 16 residues.

This chain connects TRBV7-9 to TRBJ1-3, with D possibly TRBD1 on 6 matching bases. In germline, CDR1 is SEHNR, CDR2 FQNEAQ (reference sequence). This CDR3 has 13 amino acids. V was cut by 1 base and J by 11 bases, with 12 bases left in between. CDR3 sequence reads: CASSLGTAPSIYF. CDR3 nucleotide sequence: TGTGCCAGCAGCTTAGGGACAGCCCCTTCCATATATTTT.

As for this clone: Compared with germline, one end of the junction differs, possibly owing to a read error. This sequence joins TRBV7-7 and TRBJ2-2, with 8 bases lining up with TRBD1. Germline loops: CDR1 SSHAT, CDR2 FNYEAQ (reference sequence). The CDR3 sequence is 17 residues long. The CDR3 DNA sequence: TGTGCTAGCAGCTTAGCGTTCAGGGGGCGACTCACCGGGGAGCTGTTTTTT. Amino acids: CASSLAFRGRLTGELFF.

The J gene is TRBJ1-2, the V gene TRBV19; D gene unclear. The germline V and J ends were trimmed by 7 bases and 3 bases, with 12 bases remaining between them. From germline, CDR1 is LNHDA and CDR2 SQIVND (reference sequence). The CDR3 totals 13 residues. This CDR3 reads CASNIGIYYGYTF. The CDR3 nucleotides are TGTGCCAGTAATATCGGGATTTACTATGGCTACACCTTC. The complete variable domain, with remaining parts taken from reference TRBV19 and TRBJ1-2, reads DGGITQSPKYLFRKEGQNVTLSCEQNLNHDAMYWYRQDPGQGLRLIYYSQIVNDFQKGDIAEGYSVSREKKESFPLTVTSAQKNPTAFYLCASNIGIYYGYTFGSGTRLTVV.

The CDR3 region is CASSAYLDSSGYTF. DNA for the CDR3: TGTGCCAGCAGTGCCTACCTGGACAGTTCTGGCTACACCTTC. The V call is TRBV2, the J call TRBJ1-2; a possible D gene is TRBD1 (6 bases). Germline loops: CDR1 SNHLY, CDR2 FYNNEI. With 4 bases removed from V and 7 bases from J, the gap between germline ends came to 16 bases. The CDR3 is 14 amino acids.